A selection of T cell receptor beta chains follows, all from one sample in a study of T cell responses to AZD1222 COVID-19 vaccine. TCRdb keeps only in-frame clones here, not all; method: immunoSEQ multiplex PCR. The sample has about 150,000 clones; about 81% are singletons. The input for sequencing was peripheral blood, taken on day 0 of MenACWY control vaccination. All receptors derive from an adult in good health. Each CDR3 is given with its conserved first and last residue. The order of the fields is clone size, D gene, V gene, J gene, CDR3 DNA, CDR3 protein. A D gene is named only where the DNA matches it firmly. Rows give clone size only sometimes, using once, few, many, or a class for an expanded clone.

abundance: .
d_gene: TRBD2
v_gene: TRBV9
j_gene: TRBJ2-1
CDR3nt: TGTGCCAGCAGCACCCCTAGCGGGGGGAACATTTACAATGAGCAGTTCTTC
CDR3aa: CASSTPSGGNIYNEQFF

abundance: .
d_gene: .
v_gene: TRBV6-5
j_gene: TRBJ1-1
CDR3nt: TGTGCCAGCAGTCCCGGGGGCCTGAACACTGAAGCTTTCTTT
CDR3aa: CASSPGGLNTEAFF

abundance: .
d_gene: .
v_gene: TRBV7-2
j_gene: TRBJ1-3
CDR3nt: TGTGCCAGCAGCTTAGGTACACGAGGGCGCAACACCATATATTTT
CDR3aa: CASSLGTRGRNTIYF

abundance: .
d_gene: .
v_gene: TRBV7-2
j_gene: TRBJ2-3
CDR3nt: TGTGCCAGCAGCTCCGCGGGGGCTCGCACAGATACGCAGTATTTT
CDR3aa: CASSSAGARTDTQYF

abundance: .
d_gene: .
v_gene: TRBV6-5
j_gene: TRBJ2-1
CDR3nt: TGTGCCAGCAGTTACTCGGCCTTGAATGAGCAGTTCTTC
CDR3aa: CASSYSALNEQFF

abundance: .
d_gene: .
v_gene: TRBV6-5
j_gene: TRBJ2-1
CDR3nt: TGTGCCAGCAGGAAACAGGGTGCCAATGAGCAGTTCTTC
CDR3aa: CASRKQGANEQFF

abundance: .
d_gene: TRBD1
v_gene: TRBV4-1
j_gene: TRBJ2-6
CDR3nt: TGCGCCAGCAGCCAAGGACAGGGTTCTGGGGCCAACGTCCTGACTTTC
CDR3aa: CASSQGQGSGANVLTF

abundance: .
d_gene: .
v_gene: TRBV5-1
j_gene: TRBJ2-7
CDR3nt: TGCGCCAGCAGCTTGGCAGGGACCTTCTACGAGCAGTACTTC
CDR3aa: CASSLAGTFYEQYF

abundance: once
d_gene: .
v_gene: TRBV3-1/TRBV3-2
j_gene: TRBJ1-2
CDR3nt: TGTGCCAGCAGCCAATTTCCTCCACTGGGACACACCCAGACGAGAGGCTACACCTTC
CDR3aa: CASSQFPPLGHTQTRGYTF

abundance: few
d_gene: .
v_gene: TRBV28
j_gene: TRBJ2-5
CDR3nt: TGTGCCAGCAGTTTAGGGGGTTGGGACGGACACCAAGAGACCCAGTACTTC
CDR3aa: CASSLGGWDGHQETQYF

abundance: .
d_gene: .
v_gene: TRBV7-9
j_gene: TRBJ1-3
CDR3nt: TGTGCCAGCAGCCCACCCTTAGGGTACTCTGGAAACACCATATATTTT
CDR3aa: CASSPPLGYSGNTIYF

abundance: .
d_gene: TRBD2
v_gene: TRBV5-6
j_gene: TRBJ2-7
CDR3nt: TGTGCCAGCGGGGATAGCGGGGGACTCAAACCTTACGAGCAGTACTTC
CDR3aa: CASGDSGGLKPYEQYF

abundance: .
d_gene: TRBD1
v_gene: TRBV7-6
j_gene: TRBJ1-6
CDR3nt: TGTGCCAGCAGCCCCCGCCCGAGACAGGGGGCTTATAATTCACCCCTCCACTTT
CDR3aa: CASSPRPRQGAYNSPLHF

abundance: .
d_gene: .
v_gene: TRBV7-2
j_gene: TRBJ1-1
CDR3nt: TGTGCCAGCAGCTATACAGTGAACACTGAAGCTTTCTTT
CDR3aa: CASSYTVNTEAFF

abundance: many
d_gene: TRBD1
v_gene: TRBV6-4
j_gene: TRBJ2-2
CDR3nt: TGTGCGAGCAGACAGGGAGAGGCCGGGGAGCTGTTTTTT
CDR3aa: CASRQGEAGELFF

abundance: .
d_gene: .
v_gene: TRBV5-6
j_gene: TRBJ2-2
CDR3nt: TGTGCCAGCAGCTTGGAGAGCGTGGTCAACACCGGGGAGCTGTTTTTT
CDR3aa: CASSLESVVNTGELFF

abundance: few
d_gene: .
v_gene: TRBV11-2
j_gene: TRBJ2-2
CDR3nt: TGTGCCAGCAGCTTAGAGGCCTCAACAACCGGGGAGCTGTTTTTT
CDR3aa: CASSLEASTTGELFF

abundance: .
d_gene: TRBD1
v_gene: TRBV19
j_gene: TRBJ1-5
CDR3nt: TGTGCCAGTAGAGCCGGGACAGTTAATCAGCCCCAGCATTTT
CDR3aa: CASRAGTVNQPQHF

abundance: .
d_gene: .
v_gene: TRBV5-1
j_gene: TRBJ1-3
CDR3nt: TGCGCCAGCAGCTTGATGGCAGGCGCTGGAAACACCATATATTTT
CDR3aa: CASSLMAGAGNTIYF

abundance: .
d_gene: TRBD1
v_gene: TRBV5-1
j_gene: TRBJ1-2
CDR3nt: TGCGCCAGCAGGGGGACAGTTCAAGATGGCTACACCTTC
CDR3aa: CASRGTVQDGYTF

abundance: .
d_gene: .
v_gene: TRBV5-1
j_gene: TRBJ1-1
CDR3nt: TGCGCCAGCAGCTTAAGCTCCAACAGATTGAACACTGAAGCTTTCTTT
CDR3aa: CASSLSSNRLNTEAFF

abundance: .
d_gene: TRBD1
v_gene: TRBV7-6
j_gene: TRBJ1-1
CDR3nt: TGTGCCAGCAGCTTAACAGGACAGGGGGCGAACACTGAAGCTTTCTTT
CDR3aa: CASSLTGQGANTEAFF

abundance: .
d_gene: .
v_gene: TRBV29-1
j_gene: TRBJ2-2
CDR3nt: TGCAGCGTTGCAGACAGTCTCGGGGAGCTGTTTTTT
CDR3aa: CSVADSLGELFF

abundance: .
d_gene: .
v_gene: TRBV28
j_gene: TRBJ1-5
CDR3nt: TGTGCCAGCAGTTGGGGGGGGAAGGGCAATCAGCCCCAGCATTTT
CDR3aa: CASSWGGKGNQPQHF

abundance: .
d_gene: TRBD1
v_gene: TRBV6-6
j_gene: TRBJ2-7
CDR3nt: TGTGCCAGCAGTTACAACAGGGGGGATACCTACGAGCAGTACTTC
CDR3aa: CASSYNRGDTYEQYF

abundance: .
d_gene: .
v_gene: TRBV18
j_gene: TRBJ1-5
CDR3nt: TGTGCCAGCTCACCATCGAATAATCAGCCCCAGCATTTT
CDR3aa: CASSPSNNQPQHF

abundance: .
d_gene: .
v_gene: TRBV15
j_gene: TRBJ1-4
CDR3nt: TGTGCCACCAGCAGTGGACGGCGTCCTGCAACTAATGAAAAACTGTTTTTT
CDR3aa: CATSSGRRPATNEKLFF

abundance: .
d_gene: .
v_gene: TRBV27
j_gene: TRBJ1-2
CDR3nt: TGTGCCAGCAGTCCTAGGGGCTATGGCTACACCTTC
CDR3aa: CASSPRGYGYTF

abundance: .
d_gene: .
v_gene: TRBV10-1
j_gene: TRBJ2-2
CDR3nt: TGCGCCAGCAGTGCGGGATTAGGAGGGGGGGCCTCCGGGGAGCTGTTTTTT
CDR3aa: CASSAGLGGGASGELFF

abundance: .
d_gene: TRBD1
v_gene: TRBV9
j_gene: TRBJ2-6
CDR3nt: TGTGCCAGCAGCGTCGGTACAGGGGCTGGGGCCAACGTCCTGACTTTC
CDR3aa: CASSVGTGAGANVLTF

abundance: once
d_gene: .
v_gene: TRBV7-8
j_gene: TRBJ1-3
CDR3nt: TGTGCCAGCAGCTTACATCCGAAGGATTCTGGAAACACCATATATTTT
CDR3aa: CASSLHPKDSGNTIYF

abundance: .
d_gene: .
v_gene: TRBV7-8
j_gene: TRBJ1-1
CDR3nt: TGTGCCAGCAGCAGAGACAGGACTCGGAACACTGAAGCTTTCTTT
CDR3aa: CASSRDRTRNTEAFF

abundance: .
d_gene: TRBD1
v_gene: TRBV3-1/TRBV3-2
j_gene: TRBJ1-6
CDR3nt: TGTGCCAGCAGCCAAGGGACAGGGGTCGATTCACCCCTCCACTTT
CDR3aa: CASSQGTGVDSPLHF

abundance: once
d_gene: TRBD1
v_gene: TRBV9
j_gene: TRBJ1-2
CDR3nt: TGTGCCAGCAGGCGGGACAGCAACTATGGCTACACCTTC
CDR3aa: CASRRDSNYGYTF

abundance: .
d_gene: .
v_gene: TRBV28
j_gene: TRBJ1-2
CDR3nt: TGTGCCAGCAGCCCTCGAGCCGGGGGCGGTAACTATGGCTACACCTTC
CDR3aa: CASSPRAGGGNYGYTF

abundance: .
d_gene: .
v_gene: TRBV7-9
j_gene: TRBJ2-5
CDR3nt: TGTGCCAGCAGCCGCGGGGACAGTCGAATGAAAGAGACCCAGTACTTC
CDR3aa: CASSRGDSRMKETQYF

abundance: .
d_gene: .
v_gene: TRBV3-1/TRBV3-2
j_gene: TRBJ1-1
CDR3nt: TGTGCCAGCAGCCAGGACAGTGGGAACACTGAAGCTTTCTTT
CDR3aa: CASSQDSGNTEAFF

abundance: .
d_gene: .
v_gene: TRBV3-1/TRBV3-2
j_gene: TRBJ2-1
CDR3nt: TGTGCCAGCAGCCACCGCAGACAGGCCTACAATGAGCAGTTCTTC
CDR3aa: CASSHRRQAYNEQFF

abundance: .
d_gene: .
v_gene: TRBV5-1
j_gene: TRBJ1-4
CDR3nt: TGCGCCAGCAGCGGGGGGCCGCGAGATGAAAAACTGTTTTTT
CDR3aa: CASSGGPRDEKLFF

abundance: .
d_gene: TRBD2
v_gene: TRBV7-6
j_gene: TRBJ2-3
CDR3nt: TGTGCCAGCAGCCCAGCGGGGGGGGGCACAGATACGCAGTATTTT
CDR3aa: CASSPAGGGTDTQYF

abundance: .
d_gene: .
v_gene: TRBV3-1/TRBV3-2
j_gene: TRBJ1-1
CDR3nt: TGTGCCAGCAGCCAGTACACTGAAGCTTTCTTT
CDR3aa: CASSQYTEAFF

abundance: .
d_gene: .
v_gene: TRBV7-2
j_gene: TRBJ1-1
CDR3nt: TGTGCCAGCAGCTTAGTTGGGGCCTGGGACACTGAAGCTTTCTTT
CDR3aa: CASSLVGAWDTEAFF

abundance: .
d_gene: TRBD1
v_gene: TRBV4-1
j_gene: TRBJ2-1
CDR3nt: TGCGCCAGCAGCCAAGACTCCGGGACAGGGACTTACAATGAGCAGTTCTTC
CDR3aa: CASSQDSGTGTYNEQFF

abundance: few
d_gene: TRBD1
v_gene: TRBV5-1
j_gene: TRBJ2-7
CDR3nt: TGCGCCAGCAGCTCGGGACAGTCCTACGAGCAGTACTTC
CDR3aa: CASSSGQSYEQYF